This T cell receptor (beta chain) was sequenced during a study of blood T cell repertoires in COVID-19. Original handling: Cell counts per sample came from amplifying reference gene primers. The assay was immunoSEQ multiplex PCR, and TCRdb's table has in-frame clones only and misses some. Clone size and the V and J calls come from that table; the DNA yielded D and trimming. The sample lists approximately 210,000 clones, about four fifths occurring once. Enrollees, about 18 to 90 years old, lived in about two dozen US areas. Grouping used clinical history reported by participants in a survey and questionnaire. CDR1 is SNHLY and CDR2 is FYNNEI in the germline V gene. The CDR3 length is 11 residues. V was trimmed by 6 bases and J by 3 bases, leaving 3 bases between them.

Material: PBMCs or T cells enriched from blood (not recorded which). This receptor was identified in a woman in her forties or fifties with acute COVID-19. This chain links TRBV2 with TRBJ1-5; the D is unclear. CDR3 region: CASRYNQPQHF. For the CDR3, the DNA is TGTGCCAGCAGATACAATCAGCCCCAGCATTTT.